This T cell receptor (beta chain) originates from a study of identical twins. CDR3 length: 14 residues. The germline CDR1 and CDR2 sequences are DFQATT and SNEGSKA (reference sequence). The V and J ends lost 3 bases and 11 bases, in that order; junction bases with no gene match: 11. TCRdb analysed the 5' RACE reads with MiXCR anew, one entry per CDR3 protein. The data show about 660,000 distinct CDR3 sequences, 8.6% seen once. In addition, the sample was reused for a study of yellow fever vaccine responses in identical twins.

The clonotype was recovered from a young woman in good health. Sequenced: PBMCs. The chain is built from TRBV20-1 and TRBJ2-3; 10 bases align to TRBD2. The CDR3 spells CSARLAGGSVGQYF. The CDR3 nucleotides are TGCAGTGCTAGGTTAGCGGGAGGTTCGGTAGGGCAGTATTTT.